The sequence of this T cell receptor (beta chain) was determined in a study of OX40 agonist ivuxolimab in advanced cancers. A note on the overall study: Ivuxolimab was a fully human IgG2 agonistic monoclonal antibody targeting the costimulatory receptor OX40 (CD134). Intravenous ivuxolimab was administered to patients every 2 weeks at six dose levels: 0.01, 0.1, 0.3, 1.5, 3 and 10 mg/kg. Of the approximately 50 patients in dose escalation, around 19 had hepatocellular carcinoma, around 15 had melanoma, 9 had renal cell carcinoma and 9 had head and neck cancer. In the dose-escalation cohort, 65% to 90% of patients were male, and the mean age was approximately 60 years, with a range of about 23 to 85. Patients were allowed to have had prior anti-PD-1, anti-PD-L1 or anti-CTLA-4 therapy, and 30% to 50% of the dose-escalation patients had previously received checkpoint inhibitors. Three dose-escalation patients achieved partial responses, one with hepatocellular carcinoma and two with cutaneous melanoma. Peripheral TCRbeta sequencing aimed to test whether ivuxolimab altered TCR sequence diversity and caused clonal T-cell expansion. The paper reports the monotherapy dose-escalation portion (N of about 52 patients) of the phase I ivuxolimab trial.

From the cysteine up to the phenylalanine, the CDR3 has a length of 14 residues. Only CDR3 DNA is held: 42 bases, read in frame from base 1. After removal of 5 bases from V and 5 bases from J, the junction retains 3 bases not matched to a gene. Based on the germline V gene, the CDR1 and CDR2 sequences are SGHTA and FQGNSA. This clone has only a few counts. Its antigen is still unknown. There are no base qualities to consult, and no much larger clone falls within one base. The trial excluded patients who had a history of autoimmune disease or were on systemic immunosuppression. Peripheral blood for TCR sequencing was collected from all dose cohorts at baseline, on cycle 4 day 1, and on cycle 7 day 1. Samples were obtained from an open-label, multicenter, first-in-human phase I dose-escalation trial of ivuxolimab. Adults with locally advanced or metastatic melanoma, renal cell carcinoma, hepatocellular carcinoma or head and neck squamous cell carcinoma were enrolled in the trial. Before TCR sequencing, CD4+ T cells and CD8+ T cells from peripheral blood were sorted into separate populations.

The study at large found these results: In partial responders in the 0.1-3.0 mg/kg groups, normalized peripheral clonal expansion was found to be among the lowest, especially among CD8+ T cells. The antigen specificity of the peripheral T cells that underwent clonal expansion was not determined. On average, CD8+ T cells showed more expanded clones than CD4+ T cells after ivuxolimab. Clonal expansion of both CD4+ and CD8+ blood T cells was observed from baseline to week 6 at doses 0.1 to 3.0 mg/kg. Low levels of normalized T-cell clonal expansion were also seen in some nonresponding patients.

For sequencing of the TCRbeta CDR3 region, genomic DNA was extracted from the sorted cells. The immunoSEQ Assay was used to sequence the TCRbeta CDR3 regions. The source is immuneACCESS, and TCRdb retained only in-frame sequences with V and J called. Part of the clones is not carried over; for the studies checked, unresolved V genes explain less than half of this, and the remainder is unexplained. The sample table shows about 91,000 clones, and about 85% are seen once. The ten largest account for around 1.1% of the sample. Sequencing used CD4+ or CD8+ T cells sorted from blood, obtained in a trial of the OX40 agonist ivuxolimab. Here the chain combines TRBV7-2 and TRBJ1-5; TRBD1 lines up with 10 middle nucleotides. The TCR comes from an adult with an advanced solid tumor such as melanoma, head and neck, liver or kidney cancer. For the CDR3, the sequence is CASSEDRGDQPQHF. In nucleotide form, the sequence is TGTGCCAGCAGCGAGGACAGGGGGGATCAGCCCCAGCATTTT.